This T cell receptor (beta chain) was obtained from a study of blood T cells in healthy people across ages (dated by TCRdb to the mid-2010s). Concerning the study at large: In model experiments, template switching captured roughly one uniquely barcoded TCR beta cDNA molecule for every two T cells. Two additional independent replicas of 1 million unique cDNA reads from the same blood draw were analyzed for two donors (one aged 18 to 29 and one aged 80 or older). Four age groups were formed from the donors: young (average 16 years), middle-aged (around 39), aged (roughly 59) and long-lived (around 82). To track age-related changes in TCR beta repertoire diversity, the study relied on deep sequencing normalized with unique cDNA molecular identifiers. Study-level results and caveats: Compared with the aged group, the long-lived group had more naive CD4+ T cells, fewer expanded clones and increased TCR diversity, a pattern suggesting age selection. The percentage of naive T cells measured by flow cytometry correlated strongly with observed TCR beta diversity. Total diversity estimates from one million sequenced T cells were considered lower bounds and underestimates. As age increased, observed TCR beta diversity per million T cells dropped in a roughly linear way, and a significant reduction was already evident by age 40. The CMV infection status of donors was not known, potentially confounding age-related changes in expanded clonotypes. Bulk unsorted PBMC profiling prevented conclusive comparison of naive and antigen-experienced compartments.

Library construction relied on 5' RACE. The listed sequencing device is Illumina HiSeq 2500. The second PCR ran for roughly 7 to 12 cycles and used a J-beta primer mix along with a sample-barcoded 5' primer. Each TCR beta cDNA molecule received a unique molecular identifier from a template-switch 5' adaptor carrying 12 random nucleotides. Each sample yielded at least 3 million CDR3-containing paired-end reads. First-strand cDNA synthesis was performed from all RNA using the Mint cDNA synthesis kit, with priming by a TRBC-specific oligonucleotide. After uracil-DNA glycosylase treatment, a first 18-cycle PCR used universal primers M1SS and BC2_uni_R on all cDNA. Per the original workflow: For normalization, 1 million high-quality reads, each with a distinct molecular identifier, were randomly selected from each sample. Instead of being binned into consensus sequences, reads with shared molecular identifiers were discarded. MiTCR, run with a Q25 quality threshold and the strictest error-elimination algorithm, handled CDR3 identification, clonotype clustering and error correction. A nonparametric unseen species model with Euler transformation was used to estimate a lower bound on total TCR beta diversity. TCRdb reprocessing: public reads trimmed at Q25 with fastp, clones called with MiXCR, in-frame beta chains kept. Each entry merges the rows of one CDR3 protein and shows their most common DNA and genes. It is TCRdb's table, rather than the study itself, that gives the V and J calls and clone size. This sample has some 930,000 distinct CDR3 sequences in its table, and about 29% of those were observed once. Jointly, the top ten make up roughly a tenth of the sample.

Comment on this clonotype: Its recognized antigen is unknown. Nothing much larger sits one base from this clone, and base qualities are not available.

Compared with germline, V lacks 3 bases and J lacks 3 bases; bases without a gene match: 10. From the cysteine up to the phenylalanine, the CDR3 has a length of 17 residues. Just the 51-base CDR3 DNA is kept, in frame starting at base 1. In the germline V gene, CDR1 corresponds to SGHTA and CDR2 to FQGNSA. The approximately 39 donors, aged roughly 6 to 95 years, were systemically healthy Caucasian individuals from Russia. Each donor gave about 11 milliliters of peripheral blood, drawn into EDTA-treated Vacutainer tubes. Ficoll-Paque density-gradient centrifugation was used to isolate PBMCs, with at least 6.5 million per sample. Trizol reagent was used to extract total RNA from PBMCs, with at least 5 micrograms per sample. The percentages of naive CD45RAhigh/CD27high T cells were determined by flow cytometry on a PBMC aliquot from every donor. The sample was also reused in another study, on T cells of mothers and their children. According to the second study: The donors were nine systemically healthy Caucasian individuals, made up of three mothers and their six children. cDNA synthesis consumed the entire amount of extracted RNA, loaded at approximately 1.5 ug RNA in each 15 ul reaction. In the second PCR, the M1S primer introduced both the sample barcodes and 2-4 random nucleotides. More than 9 million TCR beta CDR3 reads were obtained from each mother, and some 3.3 million reads were obtained from each child. Thymic selection similarly shapes TCR recombination output in related and unrelated pairs, with minor effect from inherited differences. Normalized repertoire overlap in related mother-child pairs was always slightly higher than in unrelated mother-child pairs, but the difference was never significant. No persistent microchimeric T cell clones were found, with a detection sensitivity of around 100 clones per million clonotypes. To look for features that set related mother-child pairs apart from unrelated individuals, the researchers ran deep NGS to compare the TCR beta repertoires of mothers and children. The mean age was approximately 41 +/- 4 years for the mothers and about 12 +/- 4 years for the children. After adapters were ligated using NEBNext reagents, the libraries underwent 100+100 nt paired-end sequencing on an Illumina HiSeq 2000. Mother and child libraries were prepared a month apart and sequenced in separate runs to prevent cross-contamination. Between roughly 500,000 and 2,300,000 distinct TCR beta clonotypes were identified per donor. Naive TCR beta clonotypes were estimated from low-frequency clonotypes matched to each donor's FACS-determined naive share, without sorting.

Sample: blood. The sequence joins TRBV7-2 to TRBJ2-3, with TRBD1 identical over 9 junction bases. The source of this sequence is a woman between 40 and 55 years old in good health. Here is the DNA: TGTGCCAGCAGCTTCCGAATCTCGGGACAGGGTACAGATACGCAGTATTTT. Translation gives CASSFRISGQGTDTQYF.